A single sample gave rise to the 24 T cell receptor beta chains below, sequenced in a study of CD8+ T cells in alopecia areata (dated by TCRdb to the late 2010s). Read against the paper, the sample's treatment or condition label means: oral pan-JAK inhibitor, 5-10 mg twice daily. The library came from the immunoSEQ multiplex PCR assay. To provide template for TCR sequencing, every sample had RNA extracted and reverse transcribed into cDNA. Imported from immuneACCESS, the table was reduced by TCRdb to in-frame sequences with V and J called. These copies leave out some clones; in studies compared against another copy, an unresolved V gene accounts for under half, and the cause of the remainder is not known. In all, the sample holds roughly 280,000 clones, and 60% of those were seen once. Roughly 0.88% of the sample belongs to the ten largest clones. The specimen was CD4+ T cells sorted from blood, collected around week 53, from a patient treated with tofacitinib. Source of these receptors: a human donor with alopecia areata.

The chain combines TRBV5-1 with TRBJ2-7; 7 bases line up with TRBD1. The CDR3 spans 16 residues. V lost 2 bases, J lost 2 bases, and 10 bases stayed unmatched. The germline gives CDR1 SGHRS, CDR2 YFSETQ. CDR3 DNA: TGCGCCAGCAGCTTACGATCGGGGACAGCTACCTACGAGCAGTACTTC. Amino acid sequence: CASSLRSGTATYEQYF.

This chain uses TRBV5-6 with TRBJ1-5, with D unclear. Germline V gene lookup returns CDR1 SGHDT and CDR2 YYEEEE. This CDR3 has 16 amino acids. Between the trimmed V and J ends, which lost 2 bases and 2 bases, there was a span of 14 bases. The CDR3 loop reads CASSLSQRAGNQPQHF. CDR3 DNA: TGTGCCAGCAGCTTATCGCAGAGGGCGGGCAATCAGCCCCAGCATTTT. The variable domain in full, with the rest retrieved from reference TRBV5-6 and TRBJ1-5, is DAGVTQSPTHLIKTRGQQVTLRCSPKSGHDTVSWYQQALGQGPQFIFQYYEEEERQRGNFPDRFSGHQFPNYSSELNVNALLLGDSALYLCASSLSQRAGNQPQHFGDGTRLSIL.

This rearrangement joins TRBV11-2 to TRBJ1-6; perhaps TRBD1 as D (5 bases). There are 13 residues in the CDR3. Per the germline V gene, CDR1 is SGHAT and CDR2 is FQNNGV. V lost 1 base and J lost 11, with 9 bases in between. CDR3 amino acids: CASSLVQGTPLHF. The CDR3 DNA follows: TGTGCCAGCAGCTTAGTTCAGGGAACACCCCTCCACTTT.

This clone occurred a few times. This chain connects TRBV30 to TRBJ2-3; D is possibly TRBD1 or TRBD2 (5 bases each). The CDR3 has 11 amino acids. Germline lookup yields CDR1 GTSNPN and CDR2 SVGIG (reference sequence). Deletions cut 7 bases from V and 4 bases from J, with 9 bases between. In DNA, the CDR3 is TGTGCCTTGGGGGAATCAGATACGCAGTATTTT. Protein product: CALGESDTQYF.

V is TRBV5-4 and J is TRBJ2-7; TRBD2 agrees at 12 bases. J lost 5 bases, V lost 4 bases, and 7 bases had no gene match. The CDR3 loop spans 15 amino acids. Germline V lookup: CDR1 SGHNT, CDR2 YYREEE (reference sequence). The DNA of the CDR3 is TGTGCCAGCAGCGGGTGGACTAGCGGGGAGAACGAGCAGTACTTC. Its protein product is CASSGWTSGENEQYF.

This clone was seen more than once but under ten times. Other DNA sequences in this sample translate to the same CDR3. The chain carries TRBV30 and TRBJ2-1, with D possibly TRBD2 on 6 matching bases. Germline V gene sequence: CDR1 GTSNPN, CDR2 SVGIG (reference sequence). The germline V and J ends were trimmed by 0 bases and 0 bases, with 6 bases remaining between them. The CDR3 is made up of 14 amino acids. CDR3 DNA sequence: TGTGCCTGGAGTGTCGGGGGCTCCTACAATGAGCAGTTCTTC. Translated: CAWSVGGSYNEQFF.

J is TRBJ2-2 and V is TRBV25-1, with D maybe TRBD2 (6 bases). Trimming pared 2 bases from V and 4 bases from J, leaving 11 bases between. This CDR3 region has 15 residues. Germline V gene sequence: CDR1 MGHDK, CDR2 SYGVNS. This CDR3 reads CASSEVSGVTGELFF. The CDR3 DNA is TGTGCCAGCAGTGAAGTTTCGGGGGTCACCGGGGAGCTGTTTTTT.

The V and J genes are TRBV7-9 and TRBJ2-5; D possibly corresponds to TRBD2 (5 bases). Germline V gene data show CDR1 as SEHNR and CDR2 as FQNEAQ (reference sequence). Trimming stripped 11 bases from V and 5 bases from J, with 18 bases between. The CDR3 runs 13 residues. The CDR3, as DNA: TGTGCCTGGGATATCGGCCGAGGGGAGACCCAGTACTTC. Its protein is CAWDIGRGETQYF.

The chain uses TRBV6-6 and TRBJ2-3, with TRBD1 matching over 8 bases. The CDR3 extends over 15 amino acids. The germline V gene has CDR1 MNHNY and CDR2 SVGAGI (reference sequence). The ends lost 6 bases at V and 0 bases at J; junction bases unmatched: 5. CDR3 DNA sequence: TGTGCCAGCAGGTACCAGGGGGCGAGCACAGATACGCAGTATTTT. Encoded protein: CASRYQGASTDTQYF.

The chain uses TRBV6-6 and TRBJ2-7, with D possibly matching TRBD2 (6 bases). Trimming cost V 6 bases and J 1 base, with 10 bases left between them. The CDR3 extends over 13 amino acids. The V gene's germline CDR1 is MNHNY and CDR2 SVGAGI (reference sequence). The CDR3 nucleotides are TGTGCCAGCAGGCCTAGCGAGTCCTACGAGCAGTACTTC. It specifies CASRPSESYEQYF.

This clone was found a few times. The V and J genes are TRBV29-1 and TRBJ1-1, with D unclear. Trimming cost V 4 bases and J 6 bases, with 9 bases left between them. Germline CDR1 reads SQVTM; CDR2 reads ANQGSEA. The CDR3 runs to 11 residues. The CDR3 bases are TGCAGCGTTGTCAGCCAGGCTGAAGCTTTCTTT. Its protein is CSVVSQAEAFF.

With respect to this clone: The sample holds other DNA sequences that translate to the same CDR3. The chain recombines TRBV7-3 with TRBJ2-5; TRBD1 matches at 7 bases. V shed 5 bases and J 1 base; nucleotides not matched to a gene: 4. This CDR3 is built from 14 residues. CDR1 is SGHTA, CDR2 FQGTGA, per germline. CDR3 sequence: CASSTGTAQETQYF. The CDR3 DNA is TGTGCCAGCAGCACTGGGACAGCCCAAGAGACCCAGTACTTC. Filled out from reference TRBV7-3 and TRBJ2-5, the complete variable domain reads GAGVSQTPSNKVTEKGKYVELRCDPISGHTALYWYRQSLGQGPEFLIYFQGTGAADDSGLPNDRFFAVRPEGSVSTLKIQRTERGDSAVYLCASSTGTAQETQYFGPGTRLLVL.

The genes are TRBV5-4 and TRBJ1-2; D call uncertain. CDR3 length: 14 amino acids. The germline V and J ends were trimmed by 4 bases and 0 bases, with 10 bases remaining between them. Germline CDR1 reads SGHNT; CDR2 reads YYREEE (reference sequence). CDR3 residues: CASSLPDTNYGYTF. The CDR3 coding sequence is TGTGCCAGCAGCCTTCCCGATACTAACTATGGCTACACCTTC.

This rearrangement joins TRBV18 to TRBJ1-1; D is undetermined. CDR3 size: 13 residues. Germline CDR1 is KGHSH and CDR2 is LQKENI. Trimming stripped 1 base from V and 3 bases from J, with 6 bases between. The CDR3 DNA is TGTGCCAGCTCACCACGGGAGGACACTGAAGCTTTCTTT. It specifies CASSPREDTEAFF.

The chain combines TRBV7-9 with TRBJ1-6; 10 bases line up with TRBD1. The V and J ends lost 6 bases and 12 bases, in that order; junction bases with no gene match: 5. The CDR3 length is 13 residues. Germline CDR1 and CDR2: SEHNR and FQNEAQ (reference sequence). The CDR3 bases are TGTGCCAGCAGAGGGACAGGGGAGAGACCCCTCCACTTT. As protein: CASRGTGERPLHF.

This clone was seen more than once but under ten times. This chain links TRBV2 with TRBJ1-1, with a weak D call TRBD1 (6 bases). The CDR3 sequence is 13 residues long. From germline, CDR1 is SNHLY and CDR2 FYNNEI. Trimming pared 6 bases from V and 4 bases from J, leaving 12 bases between. The CDR3 DNA sequence: TGTGCCAGCAGAGCAGGGGTTGGCACTGAAGCTTTCTTT. Encoded protein: CASRAGVGTEAFF.

V gene TRBV4-2 combines with J gene TRBJ1-6, with 9 bases identical to TRBD1. Germline loops: CDR1 LGHNA, CDR2 YNFKEQ. Germline trimming cut 0 bases from V and 15 bases from J; bases unmatched to any gene: 3. This CDR3 is built from 13 residues. CDR3 sequence (DNA): TGTGCCAGCAGCCAAGACGGGACAGGGATCCTCCACTTT. Its translation: CASSQDGTGILHF.

This chain connects TRBV9 to TRBJ1-1, with unresolved D. Looked up from germline, CDR1 is SGDLS and CDR2 is YYNGEE. The length of the CDR3 is 13 residues. Trimming stripped 2 bases from V and 3 bases from J, with 8 bases between. The CDR3 region has the DNA TGTGCCAGCAGCGTCGACGGCTACACTGAAGCTTTCTTT. The encoded protein is CASSVDGYTEAFF. Supplemented by reference TRBV9 and TRBJ1-1, the full variable domain reads DSGVTQTPKHLITATGQRVTLRCSPRSGDLSVYWYQQSLDQGLQFLIQYYNGEERAKGNILERFSAQQFPDLHSELNLSSLELGDSALYFCASSVDGYTEAFFGQGTRLTVV.

This clone has a handful of counts. V usage is TRBV6-6 and J usage is TRBJ2-1; 7 positions agree with TRBD1. The CDR3 extends over 14 amino acids. Germline V gives CDR1 MNHNY, CDR2 SVGAGI (reference sequence). With V trimmed by 6 bases and J by 1 base, 3 bases remained unmatched. The CDR3 is CASRTDRSYNEQFF. In nucleotides, the CDR3 is TGTGCCAGCAGAACGGACAGGTCCTACAATGAGCAGTTCTTC.

The rearrangement links TRBV5-4 to TRBJ1-1, with a tentative D call TRBD1 (5 bases). The CDR3 loop spans 15 amino acids. Germline CDR1 and CDR2: SGHNT and YYREEE (reference sequence). The V end was cut by 4 bases, the J end by 0 bases, with 13 bases between. This chain's CDR3 is CASSRAGQMNTEAFF. CDR3 DNA: TGTGCCAGCAGCCGCGCGGGGCAAATGAACACTGAAGCTTTCTTT.

The gene calls are TRBV29-1 and TRBJ2-7; possible D gene TRBD1, 5 bases. Looked up from germline, CDR1 is SQVTM and CDR2 is ANQGSEA. Trimming stripped 8 bases from V and 5 bases from J, with 13 bases between. This CDR3 contains 11 residues. CDR3 amino acids: CSHQGVDEQYF. DNA of the CDR3: TGCAGCCACCAGGGTGTGGACGAGCAGTACTTC.

The gene calls are TRBV30 and TRBJ1-6; D gene uncertain. Looked up from germline, CDR1 is GTSNPN and CDR2 is SVGIG (reference sequence). V was clipped by 2 bases and J by 6 bases, with 14 bases between them. CDR3 size: 15 residues. The chain's CDR3 is CAWSSLRVSNSPLHF. CDR3 DNA: TGTGCCTGGAGTTCCCTGAGGGTGTCTAATTCACCCCTCCACTTT.

The V and J genes are TRBV5-1 and TRBJ1-2; D gene unclear. Germline V gene sequence: CDR1 SGHRS, CDR2 YFSETQ. The CDR3 spans 16 residues. Trimming cost V 0 bases and J 6 bases, with 18 bases left between them. In nucleotides, the CDR3 is TGCGCCAGCAGCTTGGAGTTTAGTCCGAGGGAGAATGGCTACACCTTC. Protein product: CASSLEFSPRENGYTF.

Only a few counts were recorded for this clone. The V call is TRBV9, the J call TRBJ2-5; 10 bases fit TRBD2. Losses at the gene ends were 2 bases for V and 1 base for J; bases not matched to a gene: 5. The length of the CDR3 is 16 residues. Germline assignment: CDR1 SGDLS and CDR2 YYNGEE. The CDR3 DNA sequence: TGTGCCAGCAGCGTTGGTCCTAGCGGGGGCCAAGAGACCCAGTACTTC. Its protein product is CASSVGPSGGQETQYF.